This T cell receptor (beta chain) comes out of a study of vaccination effects on CD4 cells after COVID-19. The V and J ends lost 4 bases and 1 base respectively, with 10 bases between them. The germline CDR1 and CDR2 sequences are MNHEY and SMNVEV (reference sequence). The CDR3 has 15 amino acids. Investigators separated out CD4+ T cells once around nine days of culture had passed. Vaccination of participants consisted of two doses of either the BNT162b2 or mRNA-1273 vaccine. Study outcomes and limitations: Limitations: small convalescent group and missing early post-infection timepoints. Clonal contraction was marked in infection- and vaccine-induced clones late after vaccination.

Assay used: immunoSEQ multiplex PCR; TCRdb lists only in-frame clones, some missing. Counted here are 66,000 or so clones, around 80% occurring once; the ten biggest clones make up more than 2%. On this clone itself: Its target is unknown.

This TCR was sampled from a human donor who received a COVID-19 vaccine. The gene calls are TRBV27 and TRBJ2-2, with D unresolved. The starting material was CD4+ T cells from PBMCs cultured without peptide, obtained after COVID-19 vaccination. The CDR3 DNA follows: TGTGCCAGCAGTTCGGTGATTAAGAACACCGGGGAGCTGTTTTTT. This sequence encodes CASSSVIKNTGELFF.